One and the same sample provided the 27 T cell receptor beta chains below, sequenced in a study of immune characterization of retroperitoneal liposarcoma. TCRdb re-derived calls from the PCR reads in MiXCR, one entry per CDR3 protein. Counted here are 7,000 to 8,500 distinct CDR3 sequences, over 40% occurring once; the ten biggest clones make up approximately 15%. Sequencing was performed on tumor tissue. These receptors originate from a male donor with retroperitoneal liposarcoma.

This clonotype was seen more than once but under ten times. The chain uses TRBV6-1 and TRBJ2-1; D gene ambiguous. TRBJ2-6 explains the end of the DNA better; the J call may be wrong. Germline loops: CDR1 MNHNS, CDR2 SASEGT. The CDR3 extends over 15 amino acids. The CDR3 region has the DNA TGTGCCAGCAGCGAACACAGCTCTGGGGCCAACGTCCTGACTTTC. It specifies CASSEHSSGANVLTF.

This chain uses TRBV6-2 or TRBV6-3 with TRBJ2-1; D possibly corresponds to TRBD1 (5 bases). CDR1 and CDR2 (germline): MNHEY, SVGEGT. CDR3 length: 12 amino acids. V was trimmed by 7 bases and J by 9 bases, leaving 13 bases between them. CDR3 sequence reads: CASIQGVGEQFF. In DNA, the CDR3 is TGTGCCAGCATCCAGGGTGTAGGTGAGCAGTTCTTC.

V usage is TRBV6-6 and J usage is TRBJ2-1; D not certain. Between the trimmed V and J ends, which lost 7 bases and 9 bases, there was a span of 19 bases. CDR1 is MNHNY and CDR2 is SVGAGI in the germline V gene (reference sequence). The CDR3 is 14 residues long. The DNA for the CDR3 is TGTGCCAGCACCACCGCTGACCGGGCAGGTGAGCAGTTCTTC. This sequence encodes CASTTADRAGEQFF.

A note on this clonotype: The CDR3 does not close with the conserved phenylalanine or tryptophan, likely indicating a read error. The chain employs TRBV28 and TRBJ2-1; D is ambiguous. The last part of the DNA fits TRBJ2-7 better; the J call may be wrong. The CDR3 has 11 amino acids. Germline CDR1 is MDHEN and CDR2 is SYDVKM. This CDR3 is CASRESNEQYS. The CDR3 region has the DNA TGTGCCAGCAGGGAGAGCAATGAGCAGTACTCC.

The rearrangement links TRBV7-2 to TRBJ2-3; D unresolved. In germline, CDR1 is SGHTA, CDR2 FQGNSA. The CDR3 sequence is 15 residues long. The germline V and J ends were trimmed by 1 base and 6 bases, with 14 bases remaining between them. The CDR3 DNA is TGTGCCAGCAGCTTAGGGGCTGCGCCTTCCGATACGCAGTATTTT. Its translation: CASSLGAAPSDTQYF.

In this sample, this clonotype is medium-sized. The J gene is TRBJ2-7, the V gene TRBV6-1; D gene ambiguous. Trimming removed 2 bases at V and 2 bases at J, with 7 bases between. The CDR3 is 13 amino acids. In germline, CDR1 is MNHNS, CDR2 SASEGT. DNA for the CDR3: TGTGCCAGCAGTGAAAACAGAGCCTACGAGCAGTACTTC. Encoded protein: CASSENRAYEQYF.

CDR3 sequence: CASRPRRDPTDTQYF. The CDR3 bases are TGTGCCAGCCGACCCCGACGTGACCCCACAGATACGCAGTATTTT. The V gene is TRBV27, the J gene TRBJ2-3; unclear D gene. Germline assignment: CDR1 MNHEY and CDR2 SMNVEV (reference sequence). Trimming took 8 bases from V and 2 from J, leaving 17 bases between them. The CDR3 runs to 15 residues.

This clonotype was detected a few times. The V and J genes are TRBV12-3 or TRBV12-4 and TRBJ2-2, with D tentatively TRBD1 (5 bases). CDR3 length: 15 residues. Trimming pared 5 bases from V and 3 bases from J, leaving 13 bases between. This CDR3 is CASSGAILHTGELFF. CDR3 in DNA: TGTGCCAGCAGTGGGGCCATCCTACACACCGGGGAGCTGTTTTTT.

The chain has TRBV6-1 and TRBJ2-5; D gene unclear. The DNA matches TRBJ2-7 better at its end, which makes the J call doubtful. The CDR3 is 14 residues long. CDR1 is MNHNS and CDR2 is SASEGT in the germline V gene. The CDR3 protein is CASRRGGSTYEQYF. CDR3 nucleotides: TGTGCCAGCAGGCGAGGCGGATCGACCTACGAGCAGTACTTC.

The V and J genes are TRBV6-1 and TRBJ2-3; either TRBD1 or TRBD2 may fit D (5 bases each). V was cut by 5 bases and J by 2 bases, with 8 bases left in between. CDR1 is MNHNS and CDR2 is SASEGT in the germline V gene. The CDR3 has 13 residues. The CDR3 loop is CASSRDATDTQYF. Here the CDR3 DNA reads TGTGCCAGCAGTCGGGACGCCACAGATACGCAGTATTTT.

This clonotype was observed a few times. The chain combines TRBV12-3 or TRBV12-4 with TRBJ2-3, with 8 bases aligning to TRBD1. Trimming at V came to 5 bases and at J to 2 bases, leaving 9 bases not matched to a gene. This CDR3 spans 16 amino acids. The CDR3 nucleotides read TGTGCCAGCAGTGGGCAGACAGGGGTGACCACAGATACGCAGTATTTT. Residues: CASSGQTGVTTDTQYF.

The CDR3 sequence is CASSYSIGLAGGEQYF. In nucleotides, the CDR3 is TGTGCCAGCAGTTACTCGATTGGACTAGCGGGAGGTGAGCAGTACTTC. This rearrangement joins TRBV6-6 to TRBJ2-1; TRBD2 aligns across 14 bases. The J call is uncertain, as TRBJ2-7 better fits the DNA end. This CDR3 is built from 16 residues. Germline assignment: CDR1 MNHNY and CDR2 SVGAGI (reference sequence).

This clonotype is medium-sized by share. V usage is TRBV6-6 and J usage is TRBJ2-1; a possible D gene is TRBD1 (6 bases). The CDR3 extends over 13 amino acids. The V gene's germline CDR1 is MNHNY and CDR2 SVGAGI (reference sequence). V lost 2 bases and J 10 bases, leaving 12 bases between the germline ends. CDR3 in DNA: TGTGCCAGCAGTTACCGCAGGGGCTACGAGCAGTTCTTC. Its protein product is CASSYRRGYEQFF.

This sequence joins TRBV6-1 and TRBJ2-1; 8 bases line up with TRBD1. Trimming removed 5 bases from V and 10 bases from J; junction bases left unmatched: 10. Per germline, CDR1 MNHNS and CDR2 SASEGT. CDR3 size: 14 residues. The chain's CDR3 is CASSSYRGTYEQFF. CDR3 DNA: TGTGCCAGCAGTTCATACAGGGGGACCTACGAGCAGTTCTTC.

This clonotype has a single count. V is TRBV6-1 and J is TRBJ1-2; D gene uncertain. This CDR3 comprises 19 residues. CDR1 is MNHNS and CDR2 is SASEGT in the germline V gene. Trimming left V 0 bases short and J 5 bases short, with 25 bases between. CDR3: CASSEARFAGSRVAYGYTF. CDR3 coding DNA: TGTGCCAGCAGTGAAGCGAGGTTTGCTGGCAGCCGGGTGGCTTATGGCTACACCTTC.

The chain joins TRBV6-5 to TRBJ1-1, with a possible D match to TRBD1 (5 bases). This CDR3 region has 13 residues. The germline V and J ends were trimmed by 5 bases and 8 bases, with 15 bases remaining between them. Germline V gene lookup returns CDR1 MNHEY and CDR2 SVGAGI. The CDR3 DNA reads as TGTGCCAGCAGTGAGACCAGGGTCTCAGAAGCTTTCTTT. It translates to CASSETRVSEAFF.

By share, this clonotype ranks as medium-sized (0.01 to 0.1%). The genes are TRBV6-1 and TRBJ1-6, with no clear D. CDR3 size: 12 residues. The germline CDR1 and CDR2 sequences are MNHNS and SASEGT. V was cut by 7 bases and J by 10 bases, with 11 bases left in between. CDR3 loop: CASTELPSPLHF. CDR3 DNA: TGTGCCAGCACCGAACTCCCCTCACCCCTCCACTTT.

The chain combines TRBV27 with TRBJ1-5; D may be TRBD1 (6 bases). CDR1 and CDR2 (germline): MNHEY, SMNVEV (reference sequence). The V end lost 3 bases, the J end lost 2 bases, and 8 bases lay between the germline ends. The CDR3 sequence is 14 residues long. Here the CDR3 DNA reads TGTGCCAGCAGTTTGGGGACACGCAATCAGCCCCAGCATTTT. Protein product: CASSLGTRNQPQHF.

This clonotype is classed as medium-sized. Here the CDR3 reads CASRLQGAKETQYF. In DNA form, the CDR3 reads TGTGCCAGCAGACTACAGGGGGCCAAAGAGACCCAGTACTTC. This chain connects TRBV6-1 to TRBJ2-5, with TRBD1 matching over 9 bases. Trimming cost V 6 bases and J 3 bases; bases outside gene matches: 5. The CDR3 has 14 residues. The germline gives CDR1 MNHNS, CDR2 SASEGT.

The chain is built from TRBV5-1 and TRBJ1-2; D is uncertain. Germline V lookup: CDR1 SGHRS, CDR2 YFSETQ. Trimming left V 4 bases short and J 3 bases short, with 10 bases between. The CDR3 runs to 13 residues. The CDR3 DNA follows: TGCGCCAGCAGCCTCCGGGTTGACTATGGCTACACCTTC. Encoded protein: CASSLRVDYGYTF.

The chain is built from TRBV11-1 and TRBJ1-4; no reliable D call. V shed 2 bases and J shed 8 bases, with 12 bases lying between them. This CDR3 region has 14 residues. The germline V gene encodes CDR1 SGHAT and CDR2 FQDESV (reference sequence). The CDR3 loop is CASSLTAVGEKLFF. The CDR3 bases are TGTGCCAGCAGCTTAACAGCGGTGGGAGAAAAACTGTTTTTT.

The chain combines TRBV11-3 with TRBJ2-3, with a tentative D call TRBD2 (6 bases). Trimming removed 3 bases at V and 2 bases at J, with 9 bases between. This CDR3 has 14 residues. Germline V gene sequence: CDR1 SGHNT, CDR2 YENEEA. This CDR3 is CASSFGGDTDTQYF. CDR3 DNA: TGTGCCAGCAGCTTCGGGGGTGACACAGATACGCAGTATTTT.

Written as DNA, the CDR3 is TGTGCCAGCAGTTTCCACTCCTCTAGCGGGAGTCAGAGAGGAGAGACCCAGTACTTC. Its protein product is CASSFHSSSGSQRGETQYF. The chain has TRBV6-5 and TRBJ2-3, with TRBD2 matching over 10 bases. Gene TRBJ2-5 matches the end of the DNA better, so the J call may be wrong. CDR1 is MNHEY, CDR2 SVGAGI, per germline. The CDR3 is 19 amino acids.

Remarks on this clonotype: A much larger clone lies one base from this, so it may be a read error. This chain connects TRBV7-8 to TRBJ2-3, with no clear D. Germline V gene sequence: CDR1 SGHVS, CDR2 FQNEAQ. This CDR3 contains 14 residues. DNA of the CDR3: TGTGCCAGCAGCCCGACGGGTCAAAACTACGAGCAGCTCTTC. Amino acid sequence: CASSPTGQNYEQLF.

This sequence joins TRBV6-1 and TRBJ2-1; D remains ambiguous. V was cut by 6 bases and J by 13 bases, with 19 bases left in between. The CDR3 consists of 13 residues. Germline V gene data show CDR1 as MNHNS and CDR2 as SASEGT. Here the CDR3 reads CASSYHIKETQFF. CDR3 DNA: TGTGCCAGCAGCTACCATATCAAAGAGACCCAGTTCTTC.

This clonotype was seen a few times. V usage is TRBV7-6 and J usage is TRBJ2-5; 9 bases match TRBD2. The V and J ends lost 2 bases and 1 base, in that order; junction bases with no gene match: 8. The germline gives CDR1 SGHVS, CDR2 FNYEAQ. CDR3 length: 17 amino acids. The CDR3 DNA reads TGTGCCAGCAGCTTATTTAGGCTAGCGGGAACCCAAGAGACCCAGTACTTC. This gives the protein CASSLFRLAGTQETQYF.

This clonotype was picked up a small number of times. The chain carries TRBV6-1 and TRBJ2-1; D ambiguous. The CDR3 runs to 12 residues. V lost 6 bases and J 9 bases, leaving 12 bases between the germline ends. Germline loops: CDR1 MNHNS, CDR2 SASEGT. The chain's CDR3 is CASSDLQAEQFF. CDR3 DNA sequence: TGTGCCAGCAGCGACCTCCAGGCTGAGCAGTTCTTC.